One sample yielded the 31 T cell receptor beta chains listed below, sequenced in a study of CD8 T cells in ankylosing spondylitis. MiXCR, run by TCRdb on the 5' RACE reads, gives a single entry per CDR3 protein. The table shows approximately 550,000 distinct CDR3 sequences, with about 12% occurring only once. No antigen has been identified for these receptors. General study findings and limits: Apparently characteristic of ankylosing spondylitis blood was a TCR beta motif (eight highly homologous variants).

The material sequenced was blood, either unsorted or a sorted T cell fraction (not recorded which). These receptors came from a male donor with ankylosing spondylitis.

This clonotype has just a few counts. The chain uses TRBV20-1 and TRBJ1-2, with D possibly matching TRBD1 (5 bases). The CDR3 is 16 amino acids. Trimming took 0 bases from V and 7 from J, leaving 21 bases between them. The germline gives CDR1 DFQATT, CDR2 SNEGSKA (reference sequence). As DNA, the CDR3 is TGCAGTGCTAGAGATGGGACGGGACTGATACTAGGTGGCTACACCTTC. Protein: CSARDGTGLILGGYTF.

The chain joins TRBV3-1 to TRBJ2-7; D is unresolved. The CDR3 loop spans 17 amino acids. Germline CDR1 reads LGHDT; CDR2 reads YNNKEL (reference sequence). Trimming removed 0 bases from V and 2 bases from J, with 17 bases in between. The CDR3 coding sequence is TGTGCCAGCAGCCAAGATAAAGGGCTTCCCCCCCCCTACGAGCAGTACTTC. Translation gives CASSQDKGLPPPYEQYF.

The CDR3 DNA is TGTGCCAGCAGCTTAGGGTCGACACCCCAGGCTTTCTTT. Residues: CASSLGSTPQAFF. This sequence joins TRBV7-9 and TRBJ1-1; D is unresolved. V lost 1 base and J 11 bases, leaving 14 bases between the germline ends. Germline CDR1 is SEHNR and CDR2 is FQNEAQ (reference sequence). The CDR3 runs to 13 residues. Combining the CDR3 with reference TRBV7-9 and TRBJ1-1 gives the whole variable domain DTGVSQNPRHKITKRGQNVTFRCDPISEHNRLYWYRQTLGQGPEFLTYFQNEAQLEKSRLLSDRFSAERPKGSFSTLEIQRTEQGDSAMYLCASSLGSTPQAFFGQGTRLTVV.

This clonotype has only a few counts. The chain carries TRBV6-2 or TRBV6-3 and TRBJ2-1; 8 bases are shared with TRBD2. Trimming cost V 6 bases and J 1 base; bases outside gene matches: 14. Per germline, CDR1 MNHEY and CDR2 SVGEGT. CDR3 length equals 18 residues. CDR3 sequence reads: CASRTGVAGRGSYNEQFF. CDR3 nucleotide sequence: TGTGCCAGCAGGACGGGGGTAGCGGGAAGGGGTTCCTACAATGAGCAGTTCTTC.

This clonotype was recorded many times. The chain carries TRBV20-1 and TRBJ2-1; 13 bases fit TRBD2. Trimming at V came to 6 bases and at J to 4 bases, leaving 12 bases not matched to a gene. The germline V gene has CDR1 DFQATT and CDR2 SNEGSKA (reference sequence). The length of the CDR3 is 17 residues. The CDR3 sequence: CSAWTSGSRVHYNEQFF. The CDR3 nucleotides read TGCAGTGCATGGACTAGCGGGAGTAGGGTACATTACAATGAGCAGTTCTTC.

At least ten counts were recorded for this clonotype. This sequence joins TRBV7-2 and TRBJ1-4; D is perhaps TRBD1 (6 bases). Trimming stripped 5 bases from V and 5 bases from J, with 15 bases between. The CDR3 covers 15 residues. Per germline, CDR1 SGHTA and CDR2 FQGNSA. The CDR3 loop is CASSLGQIRNEKLFF. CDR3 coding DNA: TGTGCCAGCAGCCTTGGACAGATTAGAAATGAAAAACTGTTTTTT.

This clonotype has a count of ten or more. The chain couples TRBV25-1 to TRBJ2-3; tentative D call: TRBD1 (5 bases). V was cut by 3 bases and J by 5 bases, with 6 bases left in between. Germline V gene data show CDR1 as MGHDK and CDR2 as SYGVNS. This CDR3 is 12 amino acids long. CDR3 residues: CASSEGRDTQYF. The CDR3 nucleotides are TGTGCCAGCAGTGAGGGGCGAGATACGCAGTATTTT.

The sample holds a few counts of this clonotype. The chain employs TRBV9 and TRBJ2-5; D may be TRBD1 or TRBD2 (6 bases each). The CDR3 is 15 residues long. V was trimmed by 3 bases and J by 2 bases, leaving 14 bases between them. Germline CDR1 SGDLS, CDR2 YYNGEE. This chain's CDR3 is CASSAGGTPQETQYF. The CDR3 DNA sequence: TGTGCCAGCAGCGCGGGCGGGACACCTCAAGAGACCCAGTACTTC.

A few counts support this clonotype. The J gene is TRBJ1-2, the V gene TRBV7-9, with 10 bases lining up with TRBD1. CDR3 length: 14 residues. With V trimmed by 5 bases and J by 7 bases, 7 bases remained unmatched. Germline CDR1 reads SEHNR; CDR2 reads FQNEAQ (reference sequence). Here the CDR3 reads CASSTRDRGPGYTF. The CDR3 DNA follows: TGTGCCAGCAGCACCCGGGACAGGGGACCTGGCTACACCTTC.

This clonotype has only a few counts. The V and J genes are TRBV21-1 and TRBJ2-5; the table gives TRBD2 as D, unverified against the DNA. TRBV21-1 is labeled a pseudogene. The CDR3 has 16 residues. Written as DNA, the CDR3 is TGTGCCAGCAGCAAAGTTTGCGCTAGAGAGGCGGAGACCCAGTACTTC. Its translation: CASSKVCAREAETQYF.

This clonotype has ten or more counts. The CDR3 loop reads CSARGRGGRTDTQYF. The DNA for the CDR3 is TGCAGTGCTAGAGGGAGAGGGGGCCGCACAGATACGCAGTATTTT. The rearrangement links TRBV20-1 to TRBJ2-3; 7 bases map to TRBD1. Germline V CDR1 and CDR2: DFQATT, SNEGSKA (reference sequence). The CDR3 has 15 amino acids. The V gene end was trimmed by 1 base and the J gene end by 1 base; junction bases not matched to a gene: 5.

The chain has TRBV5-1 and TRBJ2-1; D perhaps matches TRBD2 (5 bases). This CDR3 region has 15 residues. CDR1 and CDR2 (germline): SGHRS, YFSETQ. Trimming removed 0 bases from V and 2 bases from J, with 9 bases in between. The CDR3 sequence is CASSLAAEPYNEQFF. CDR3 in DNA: TGCGCCAGCAGCTTGGCAGCGGAACCCTACAATGAGCAGTTCTTC.

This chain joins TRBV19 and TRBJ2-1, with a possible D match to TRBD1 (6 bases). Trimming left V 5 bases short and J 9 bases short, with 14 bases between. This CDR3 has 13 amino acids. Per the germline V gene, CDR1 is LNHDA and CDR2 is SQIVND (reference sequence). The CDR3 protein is CASSPAGAGEQFF. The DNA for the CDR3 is TGTGCCAGTAGTCCGGCAGGGGCCGGTGAGCAGTTCTTC.

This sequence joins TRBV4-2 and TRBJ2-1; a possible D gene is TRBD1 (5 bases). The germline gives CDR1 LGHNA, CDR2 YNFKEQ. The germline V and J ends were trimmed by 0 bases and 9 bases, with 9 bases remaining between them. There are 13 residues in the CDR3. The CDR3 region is CASSQDSRGEQFF. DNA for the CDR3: TGTGCCAGCAGCCAAGATTCTAGGGGTGAGCAGTTCTTC.

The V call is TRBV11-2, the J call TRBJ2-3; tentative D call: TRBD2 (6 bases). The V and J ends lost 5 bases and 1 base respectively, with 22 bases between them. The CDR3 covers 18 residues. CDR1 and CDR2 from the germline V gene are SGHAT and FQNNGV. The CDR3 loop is CASSPSSGWGDRTDTQYF. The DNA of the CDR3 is TGTGCCAGCAGCCCGTCCAGTGGTTGGGGGGACCGCACAGATACGCAGTATTTT. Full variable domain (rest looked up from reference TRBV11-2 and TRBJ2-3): EAGVAQSPRYKIIEKRQSVAFWCNPISGHATLYWYQQILGQGPKLLIQFQNNGVVDDSQLPKDRFSAERLKGVDSTLKIQPAKLEDSAVYLCASSPSSGWGDRTDTQYFGPGTRLTVL.

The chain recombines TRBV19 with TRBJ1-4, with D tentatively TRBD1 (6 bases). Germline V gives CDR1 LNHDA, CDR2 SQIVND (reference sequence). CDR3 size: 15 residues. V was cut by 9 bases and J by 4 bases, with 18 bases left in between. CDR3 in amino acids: CASRRVGQNNEKLFF. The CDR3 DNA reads TGTGCCAGCCGTCGAGTCGGACAGAATAATGAAAAACTGTTTTTT.

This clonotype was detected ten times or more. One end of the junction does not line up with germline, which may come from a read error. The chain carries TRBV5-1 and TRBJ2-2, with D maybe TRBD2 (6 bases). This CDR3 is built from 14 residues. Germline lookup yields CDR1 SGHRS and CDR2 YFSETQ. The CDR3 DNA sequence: TGTGCCAGCAGCTTGGAGGGAAACACCGGGGAGCTGTTTTTT. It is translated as CASSLEGNTGELFF.

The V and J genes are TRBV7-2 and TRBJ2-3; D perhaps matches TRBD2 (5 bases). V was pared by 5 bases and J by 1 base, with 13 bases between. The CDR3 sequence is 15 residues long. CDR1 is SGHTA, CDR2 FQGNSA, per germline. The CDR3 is CASSELDLRTDTQYF. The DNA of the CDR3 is TGTGCCAGCAGCGAGTTGGACTTACGCACAGATACGCAGTATTTT.

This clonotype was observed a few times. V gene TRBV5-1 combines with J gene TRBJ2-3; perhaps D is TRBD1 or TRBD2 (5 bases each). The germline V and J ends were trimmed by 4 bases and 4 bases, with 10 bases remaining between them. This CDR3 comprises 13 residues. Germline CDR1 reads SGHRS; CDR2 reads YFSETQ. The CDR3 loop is CASSRDGPDTQYF. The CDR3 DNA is TGCGCCAGCAGCAGGGACGGCCCAGATACGCAGTATTTT. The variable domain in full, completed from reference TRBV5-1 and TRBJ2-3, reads KAGVTQTPRYLIKTRGQQVTLSCSPISGHRSVSWYQQTPGQGLQFLFEYFSETQRNKGNFPGRFSGRQFSNSRSEMNVSTLELGDSALYLCASSRDGPDTQYFGPGTRLTVL.

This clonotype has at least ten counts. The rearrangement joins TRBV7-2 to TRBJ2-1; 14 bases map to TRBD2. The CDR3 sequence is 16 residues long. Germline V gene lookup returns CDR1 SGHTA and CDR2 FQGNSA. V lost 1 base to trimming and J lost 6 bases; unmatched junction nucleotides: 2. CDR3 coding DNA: TGTGCCAGCAGCTTAGGACTAGCGGGGGGGGTCAATGAGCAGTTCTTC. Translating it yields CASSLGLAGGVNEQFF. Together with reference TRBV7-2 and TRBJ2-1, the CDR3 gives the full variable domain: GAGVSQSPSNKVTEKGKDVELRCDPISGHTALYWYRQSLGQGLEFLIYFQGNSAPDKSGLPSDRFSAERTGGSVSTLTIQRTQQEDSAVYLCASSLGLAGGVNEQFFGPGTRLTVL.

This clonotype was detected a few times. CDR3 bases: TGCAGTGCTAGAGACGGTCCCTGGATAAGCTCCTACAATGAGCAGTTCTTC. Amino acids: CSARDGPWISSYNEQFF. The rearrangement uses TRBV20-1 and TRBJ2-1; D unresolved. Trimming took off 0 bases at V and 0 bases at J, with 15 bases between the two ends. Germline values: CDR1 DFQATT, CDR2 SNEGSKA (reference sequence). There are 17 residues in the CDR3.

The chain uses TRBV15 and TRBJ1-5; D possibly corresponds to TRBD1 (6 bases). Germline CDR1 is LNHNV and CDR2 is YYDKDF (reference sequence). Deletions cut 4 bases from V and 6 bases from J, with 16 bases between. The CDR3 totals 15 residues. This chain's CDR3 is CATSTLGGASQPQHF. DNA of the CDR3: TGTGCCACCAGCACATTGGGGGGGGCTAGTCAGCCCCAGCATTTT.

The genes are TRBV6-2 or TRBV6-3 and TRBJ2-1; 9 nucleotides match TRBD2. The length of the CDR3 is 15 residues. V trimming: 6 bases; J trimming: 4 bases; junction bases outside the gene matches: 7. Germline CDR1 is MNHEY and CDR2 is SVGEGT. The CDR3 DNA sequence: TGTGCCAGCAGCCGAAGACTAGCGGCATACAATGAGCAGTTCTTC. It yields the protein CASSRRLAAYNEQFF.

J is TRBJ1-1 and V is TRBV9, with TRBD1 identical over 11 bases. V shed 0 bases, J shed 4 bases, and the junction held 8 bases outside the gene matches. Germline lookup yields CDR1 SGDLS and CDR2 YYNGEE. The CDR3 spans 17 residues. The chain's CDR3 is CASSVELDRGPGTEAFF. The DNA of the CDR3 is TGTGCCAGCAGCGTAGAACTGGACAGGGGGCCGGGCACTGAAGCTTTCTTT.

The CDR3 spells CSAKTRTEAFF. CDR3 DNA: TGCAGTGCTAAGACGAGAACTGAAGCTTTCTTT. The chain employs TRBV20-1 and TRBJ1-1; D is uncertain. The germline V and J ends were trimmed by 4 bases and 5 bases, with 8 bases remaining between them. Germline V gene sequence: CDR1 DFQATT, CDR2 SNEGSKA (reference sequence). The CDR3 is 11 amino acids.

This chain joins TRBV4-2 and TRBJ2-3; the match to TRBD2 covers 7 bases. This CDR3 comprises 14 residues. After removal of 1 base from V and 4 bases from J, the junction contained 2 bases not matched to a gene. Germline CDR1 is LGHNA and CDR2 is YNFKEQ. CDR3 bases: TGTGCCAGCAGCCAAGGTAGCGGGCCAGATACGCAGTATTTT. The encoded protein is CASSQGSGPDTQYF.

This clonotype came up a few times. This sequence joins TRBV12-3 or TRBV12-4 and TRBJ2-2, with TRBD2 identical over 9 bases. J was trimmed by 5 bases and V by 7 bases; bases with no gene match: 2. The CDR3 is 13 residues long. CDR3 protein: CASTLAGTGELFF. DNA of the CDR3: TGTGCCAGCACTCTAGCGGGGACCGGGGAGCTGTTTTTT.

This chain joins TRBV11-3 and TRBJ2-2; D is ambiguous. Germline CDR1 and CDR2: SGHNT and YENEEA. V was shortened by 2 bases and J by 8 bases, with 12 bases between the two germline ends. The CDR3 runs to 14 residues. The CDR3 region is CASSLQFWSGELFF. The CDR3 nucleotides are TGTGCCAGCAGCTTACAATTCTGGTCGGGGGAGCTGTTTTTT.

The CDR3, as DNA: TGCAGTGCTAGAAAAGGGGAGGGCCTTTACAATGAGCAGTTCTTC. Amino acid sequence: CSARKGEGLYNEQFF. V is TRBV20-1 and J is TRBJ2-1, with 7 bases identical to TRBD2. The ends lost 2 bases at V and 4 bases at J; junction bases unmatched: 8. Germline V gene sequence: CDR1 DFQATT, CDR2 SNEGSKA (reference sequence). The CDR3 is 15 residues long.

The CDR3 sequence is CASSYSSNEQFF. For the CDR3, the DNA is TGTGCCAGCAGTTACTCGTCCAATGAGCAGTTCTTC. The rearrangement uses TRBV6-6 and TRBJ2-1; no reliable D call. The germline V gene has CDR1 MNHNY and CDR2 SVGAGI (reference sequence). The germline V and J ends were trimmed by 0 bases and 6 bases, with 3 bases remaining between them. This CDR3 contains 12 residues.

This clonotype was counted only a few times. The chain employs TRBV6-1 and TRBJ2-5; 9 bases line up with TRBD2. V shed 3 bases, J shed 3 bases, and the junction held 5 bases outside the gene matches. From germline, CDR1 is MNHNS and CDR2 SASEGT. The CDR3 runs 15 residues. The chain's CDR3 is CASSDRGRAKETQYF. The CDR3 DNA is TGTGCCAGCAGTGATCGCGGGAGGGCCAAAGAGACCCAGTACTTC.